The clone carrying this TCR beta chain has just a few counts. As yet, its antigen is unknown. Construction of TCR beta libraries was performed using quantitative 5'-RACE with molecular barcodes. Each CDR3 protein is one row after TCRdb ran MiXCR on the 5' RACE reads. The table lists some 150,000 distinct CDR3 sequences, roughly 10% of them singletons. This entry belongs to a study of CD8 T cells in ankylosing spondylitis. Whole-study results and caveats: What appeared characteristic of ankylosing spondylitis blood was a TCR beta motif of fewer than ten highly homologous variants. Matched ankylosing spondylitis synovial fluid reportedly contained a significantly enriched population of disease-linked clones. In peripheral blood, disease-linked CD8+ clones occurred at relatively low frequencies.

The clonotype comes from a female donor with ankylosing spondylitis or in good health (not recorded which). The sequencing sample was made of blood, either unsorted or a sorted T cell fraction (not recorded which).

CDR3 nucleotides: TGTGCCTGGAGTCTTATGACAGGGTGGAACATTCAGTACTTC. This encodes CAWSLMTGWNIQYF. The rearrangement joins TRBV30 to TRBJ2-4; the match to TRBD1 covers 7 bases. V shed 2 bases and J 7 bases; nucleotides not matched to a gene: 8. Germline V gene data show CDR1 as GTSNPN and CDR2 as SVGIG (reference sequence). This CDR3 has 14 amino acids.